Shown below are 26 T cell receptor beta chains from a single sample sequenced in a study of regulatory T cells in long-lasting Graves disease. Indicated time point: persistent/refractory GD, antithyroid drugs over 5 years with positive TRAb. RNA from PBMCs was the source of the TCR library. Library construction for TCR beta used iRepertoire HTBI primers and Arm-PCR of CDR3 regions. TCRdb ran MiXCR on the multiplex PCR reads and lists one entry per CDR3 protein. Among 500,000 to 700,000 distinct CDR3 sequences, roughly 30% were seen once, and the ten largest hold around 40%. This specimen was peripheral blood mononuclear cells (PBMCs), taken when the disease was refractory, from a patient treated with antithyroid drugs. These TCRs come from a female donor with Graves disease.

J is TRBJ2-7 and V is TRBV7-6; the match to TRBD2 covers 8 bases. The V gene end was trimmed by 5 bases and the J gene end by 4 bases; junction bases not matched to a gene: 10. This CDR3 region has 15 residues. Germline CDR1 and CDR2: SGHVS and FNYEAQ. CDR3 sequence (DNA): TGTGCCAGCAGCCCACTAGCGGAGGGCCATTACGAGCAGTACTTC. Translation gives CASSPLAEGHYEQYF. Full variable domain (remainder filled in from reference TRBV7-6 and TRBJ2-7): GAGVSQSPRYKVTKRGQDVALRCDPISGHVSLYWYRQALGQGPEFLTYFNYEAQQDKSGLPNDRFSAERPEGSISTLTIQRTEQRDSAMYRCASSPLAEGHYEQYFGPGTRLTVT.

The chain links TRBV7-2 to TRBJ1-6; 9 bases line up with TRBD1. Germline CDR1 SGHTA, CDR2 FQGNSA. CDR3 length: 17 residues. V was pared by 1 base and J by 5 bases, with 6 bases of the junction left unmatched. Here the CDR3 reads CASSLVGTGSHNSPLHF. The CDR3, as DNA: TGTGCCAGCAGCTTAGTGGGGACAGGGAGCCATAATTCACCCCTCCACTTT.

The CDR3: CASSYRQRRSGNTIYF. In DNA form, the CDR3 reads TGTGCCAGCAGTTACCGACAGAGGCGCTCTGGAAACACCATATATTTT. The chain combines TRBV6-5 with TRBJ1-3, with a weak D call TRBD1 (5 bases). Germline-derived CDR1 and CDR2 are MNHEY and SVGAGI. V was clipped by 2 bases and J by 0 bases, with 11 bases between them. The CDR3 is made up of 16 amino acids.

DNA of the CDR3: TGCGCCAGCAGCTTGACTAGCGGGGGTGCCTACGAGCAGTACTTC. Protein sequence: CASSLTSGGAYEQYF. The chain carries TRBV5-1 and TRBJ2-7, with 11 bases lining up with TRBD2. Germline CDR1 and CDR2: SGHRS and YFSETQ. The CDR3 is 15 residues long. V lost 1 base and J lost 2; bases outside the gene matches: 2. The entire variable domain, with the rest obtained from reference TRBV5-1 and TRBJ2-7, is as follows: KAGVTQTPRYLIKTRGQQVTLSCSPISGHRSVSWYQQTPGQGLQFLFEYFSETQRNKGNFPGRFSGRQFSNSRSEMNVSTLELGDSALYLCASSLTSGGAYEQYFGPGTRLTVT.

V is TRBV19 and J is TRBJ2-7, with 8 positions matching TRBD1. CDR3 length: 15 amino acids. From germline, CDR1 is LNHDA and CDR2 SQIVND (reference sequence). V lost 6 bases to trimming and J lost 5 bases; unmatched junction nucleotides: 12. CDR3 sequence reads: CASRPRQGIIDEQYF. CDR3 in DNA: TGTGCCAGTAGGCCTCGACAGGGGATAATTGACGAGCAGTACTTC.

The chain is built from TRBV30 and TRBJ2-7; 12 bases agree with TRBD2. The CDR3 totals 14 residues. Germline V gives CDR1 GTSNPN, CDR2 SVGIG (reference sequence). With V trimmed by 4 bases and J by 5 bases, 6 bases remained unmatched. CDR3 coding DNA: TGTGCCTGGACCCGAGCTAGCGGGAGGGACGAGCAGTACTTC. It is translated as CAWTRASGRDEQYF.

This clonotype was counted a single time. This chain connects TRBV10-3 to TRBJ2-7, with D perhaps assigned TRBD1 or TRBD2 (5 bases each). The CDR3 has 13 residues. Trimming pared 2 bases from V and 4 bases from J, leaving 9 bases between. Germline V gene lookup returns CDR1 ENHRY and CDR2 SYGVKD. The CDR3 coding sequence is TGTGCCATCAGTGAGAGGGACGAGTACGAGCAGTACTTC. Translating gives CAISERDEYEQYF.

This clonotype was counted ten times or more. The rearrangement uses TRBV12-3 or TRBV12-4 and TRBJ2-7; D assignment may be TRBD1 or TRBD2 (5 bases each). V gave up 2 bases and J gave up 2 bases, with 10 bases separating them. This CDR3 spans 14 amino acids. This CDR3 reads CASSLWGRAYEQYF. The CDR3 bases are TGTGCCAGCAGTTTATGGGGACGGGCCTACGAGCAGTACTTC.

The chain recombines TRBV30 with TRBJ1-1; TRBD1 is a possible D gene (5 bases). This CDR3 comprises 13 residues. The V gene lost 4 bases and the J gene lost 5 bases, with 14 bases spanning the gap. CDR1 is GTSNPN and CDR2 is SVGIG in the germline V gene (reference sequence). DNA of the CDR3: TGTGCCTGGAACTGGGGGGATGGGACTGAAGCTTTCTTT. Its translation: CAWNWGDGTEAFF.

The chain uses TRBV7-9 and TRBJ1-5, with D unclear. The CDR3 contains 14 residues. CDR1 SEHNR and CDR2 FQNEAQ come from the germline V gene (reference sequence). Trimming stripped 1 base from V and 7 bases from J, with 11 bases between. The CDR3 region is CASSLEASLQPQHF. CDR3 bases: TGTGCCAGCAGCTTAGAGGCGTCCTTACAGCCCCAGCATTTT.

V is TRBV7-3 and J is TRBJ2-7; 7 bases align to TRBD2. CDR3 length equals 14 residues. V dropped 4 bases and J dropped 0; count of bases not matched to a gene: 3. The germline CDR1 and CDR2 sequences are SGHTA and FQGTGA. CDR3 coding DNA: TGTGCCAGCAGCTCTACTAGCGACTCCTACGAGCAGTACTTC. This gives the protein CASSSTSDSYEQYF.

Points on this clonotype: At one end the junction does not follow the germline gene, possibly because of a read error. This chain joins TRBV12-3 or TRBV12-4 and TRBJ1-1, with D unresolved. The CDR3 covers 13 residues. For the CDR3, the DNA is TGTGCCAGCGGTTTGGGGTTGTACACTGAAGCTTTCTTT. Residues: CASGLGLYTEAFF.

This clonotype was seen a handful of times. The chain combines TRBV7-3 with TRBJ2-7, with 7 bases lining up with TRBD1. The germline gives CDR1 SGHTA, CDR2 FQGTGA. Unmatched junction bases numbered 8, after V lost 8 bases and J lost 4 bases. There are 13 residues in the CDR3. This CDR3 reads CASAMDRSYEQYF. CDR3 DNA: TGTGCCAGCGCCATGGACAGGTCATACGAGCAGTACTTC.

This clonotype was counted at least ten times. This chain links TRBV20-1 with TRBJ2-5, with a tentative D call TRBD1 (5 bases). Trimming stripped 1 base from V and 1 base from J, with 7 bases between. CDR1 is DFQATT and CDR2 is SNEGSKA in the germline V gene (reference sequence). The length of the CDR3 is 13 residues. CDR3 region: CSARGTTQETQYF. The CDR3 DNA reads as TGCAGTGCTAGAGGGACAACCCAAGAGACCCAGTACTTC.

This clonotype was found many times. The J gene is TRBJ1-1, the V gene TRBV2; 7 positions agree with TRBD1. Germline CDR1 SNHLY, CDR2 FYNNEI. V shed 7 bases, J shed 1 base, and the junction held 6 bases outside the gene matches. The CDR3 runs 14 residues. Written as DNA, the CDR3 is TGTGCCAGCACCGAACAGGGGACGAACACTGAAGCTTTCTTT. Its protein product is CASTEQGTNTEAFF.

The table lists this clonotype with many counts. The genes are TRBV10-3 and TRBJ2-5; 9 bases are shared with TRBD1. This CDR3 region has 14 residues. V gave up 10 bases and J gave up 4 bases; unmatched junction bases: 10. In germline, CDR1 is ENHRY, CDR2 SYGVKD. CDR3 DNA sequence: TGTGCCACCGCCGGGACAGGGTCGGGAGAGACCCAGTACTTC. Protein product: CATAGTGSGETQYF.

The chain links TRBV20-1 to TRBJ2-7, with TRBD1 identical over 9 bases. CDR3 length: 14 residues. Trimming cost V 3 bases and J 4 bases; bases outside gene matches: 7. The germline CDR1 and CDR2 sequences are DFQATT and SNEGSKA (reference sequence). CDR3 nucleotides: TGCAGTGCTAGTACGGGACAGGGTCCTTACGAGCAGTACTTC. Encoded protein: CSASTGQGPYEQYF.

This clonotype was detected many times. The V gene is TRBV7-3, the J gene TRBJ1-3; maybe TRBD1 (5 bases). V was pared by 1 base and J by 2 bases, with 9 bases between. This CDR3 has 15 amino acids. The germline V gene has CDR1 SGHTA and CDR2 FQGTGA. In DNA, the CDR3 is TGTGCCAGCAGCTTAATCAGGGATACTGGAAACACCATATATTTT. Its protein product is CASSLIRDTGNTIYF.

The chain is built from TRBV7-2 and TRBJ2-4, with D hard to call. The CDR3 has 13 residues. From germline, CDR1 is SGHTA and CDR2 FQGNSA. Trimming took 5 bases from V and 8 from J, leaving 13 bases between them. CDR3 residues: CASSPAPRDIQYF. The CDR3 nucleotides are TGTGCCAGCAGCCCTGCTCCTCGGGACATTCAGTACTTC.

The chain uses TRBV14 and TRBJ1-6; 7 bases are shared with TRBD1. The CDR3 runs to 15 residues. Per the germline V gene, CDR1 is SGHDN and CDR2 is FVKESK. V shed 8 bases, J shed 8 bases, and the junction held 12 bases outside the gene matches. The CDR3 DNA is TGTGCCAGCCAAGGGCACAGGGGTCTGGATTCACCCCTCCACTTT. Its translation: CASQGHRGLDSPLHF.

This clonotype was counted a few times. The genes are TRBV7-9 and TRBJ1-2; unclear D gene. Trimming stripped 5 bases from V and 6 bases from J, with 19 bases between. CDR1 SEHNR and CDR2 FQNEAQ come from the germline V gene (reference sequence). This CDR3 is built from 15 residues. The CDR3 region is CASSLSSPNLNGYTF. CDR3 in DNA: TGTGCCAGCAGCCTCAGTAGTCCGAACTTGAATGGCTACACCTTC. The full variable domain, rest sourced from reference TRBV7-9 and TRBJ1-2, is DTGVSQNPRHKITKRGQNVTFRCDPISEHNRLYWYRQTLGQGPEFLTYFQNEAQLEKSRLLSDRFSAERPKGSFSTLEIQRTEQGDSAMYLCASSLSSPNLNGYTFGSGTRLTVV.

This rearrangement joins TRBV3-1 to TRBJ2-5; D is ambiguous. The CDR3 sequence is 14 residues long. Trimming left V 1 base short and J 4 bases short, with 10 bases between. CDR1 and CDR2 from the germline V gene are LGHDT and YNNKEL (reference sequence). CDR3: CASSQVESRETQYF. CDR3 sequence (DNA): TGTGCCAGCAGCCAAGTGGAGAGCAGAGAGACCCAGTACTTC.

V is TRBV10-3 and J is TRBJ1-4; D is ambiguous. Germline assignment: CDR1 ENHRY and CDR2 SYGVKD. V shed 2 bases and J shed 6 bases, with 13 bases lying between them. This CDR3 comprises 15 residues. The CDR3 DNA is TGTGCCATCAGTGAGAGTAATCCCGGGGATGAAAAACTGTTTTTT. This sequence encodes CAISESNPGDEKLFF.

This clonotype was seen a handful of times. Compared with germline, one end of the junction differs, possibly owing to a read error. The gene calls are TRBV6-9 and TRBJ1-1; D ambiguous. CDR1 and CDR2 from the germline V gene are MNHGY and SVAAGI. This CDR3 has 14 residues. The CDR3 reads CASSYSRLNAEAFF. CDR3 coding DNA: TGTGCCAGCAGTTACTCTAGGCTGAACGCTGAAGCTTTCTTT.

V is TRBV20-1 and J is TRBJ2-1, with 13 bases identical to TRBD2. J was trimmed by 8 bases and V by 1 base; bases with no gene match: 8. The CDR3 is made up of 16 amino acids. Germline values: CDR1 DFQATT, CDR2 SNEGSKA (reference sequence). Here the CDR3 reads CSARAPGLAGFDEQFF. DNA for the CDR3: TGCAGTGCTAGAGCTCCGGGACTAGCGGGATTCGATGAGCAGTTCTTC.

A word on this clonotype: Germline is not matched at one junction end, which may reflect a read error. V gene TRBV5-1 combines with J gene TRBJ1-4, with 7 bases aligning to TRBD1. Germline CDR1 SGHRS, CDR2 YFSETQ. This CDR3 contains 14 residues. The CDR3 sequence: CASSLTGAQEKLFF. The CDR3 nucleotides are TGTGCCAGCAGCTTAACAGGGGCCCAAGAAAAACTGTTTTTT.